These 6 T cell receptor beta chains were all obtained from the same sample, sequenced in a study of OX40 agonist ivuxolimab in advanced cancers. Clones were sequenced by immunoSEQ multiplex PCR, and TCRdb holds only the in-frame ones, with some missing. The sample holds 50,000 to 70,000 clones, around nine tenths seen once. Sequenced here: CD4+ or CD8+ T cells sorted from blood, sampled in a trial of the OX40 agonist ivuxolimab. The source is an adult with an advanced solid tumor such as melanoma, head and neck, liver or kidney cancer.

The chain has TRBV9 and TRBJ1-2; 7 bases are a match to TRBD1. The CDR3 length is 15 residues. V lost 7 bases, J lost 0 bases, and 9 bases stayed unmatched. Germline V gene data show CDR1 as SGDLS and CDR2 as YYNGEE. CDR3: CASLPGTVTNYGYTF. The DNA for the CDR3 is TGTGCCAGCCTCCCCGGGACAGTAACTAACTATGGCTACACCTTC.

This chain links TRBV2 with TRBJ2-1, with a tentative D call TRBD1 (6 bases). Trimming cost V 6 bases and J 5 bases, with 14 bases left between them. The CDR3 is made up of 14 amino acids. Germline CDR1 SNHLY, CDR2 FYNNEI. CDR3 region: CASSQGRRDNEQFF. In DNA form, the CDR3 reads TGTGCCAGCAGCCAGGGGCGGCGGGACAATGAGCAGTTCTTC.

This chain uses TRBV6-5 with TRBJ2-2; D gene unclear. This CDR3 contains 16 residues. Trimming removed 0 bases from V and 2 bases from J, with 10 bases in between. Germline loops: CDR1 MNHEY, CDR2 SVGAGI. The CDR3 region is CASSYSGTTNTGELFF. The CDR3 DNA is TGTGCCAGCAGTTACTCGGGTACTACCAACACCGGGGAGCTGTTTTTT.

This clone came up a few times. This same CDR3 is encoded by further DNA sequences in the sample. The J gene is TRBJ1-5, the V gene TRBV5-1; D unclear. V dropped 0 bases and J dropped 0 bases, with 7 bases sitting between them. There are 15 residues in the CDR3. Germline values: CDR1 SGHRS, CDR2 YFSETQ. DNA for the CDR3: TGCGCCAGCAGCTTGGGAGGGAGTAGCAATCAGCCCCAGCATTTT. This encodes CASSLGGSSNQPQHF.

This clone showed up just once. The rearrangement links TRBV6-6 to TRBJ2-3; TRBD1 aligns across 8 bases. The CDR3 sequence is 15 residues long. Germline values: CDR1 MNHNY, CDR2 SVGAGI (reference sequence). Trimming removed 0 bases from V and 4 bases from J; junction bases left unmatched: 3. CDR3 protein: CASSYSGQASDTQYF. The CDR3 DNA is TGTGCCAGCAGTTACTCGGGACAGGCCTCAGATACGCAGTATTTT.

V is TRBV27 and J is TRBJ2-2, with a possible D match to TRBD1 (6 bases). The CDR3 is made up of 15 amino acids. Trimming cost V 8 bases and J 5 bases, with 18 bases left between them. The germline gives CDR1 MNHEY, CDR2 SMNVEV (reference sequence). Here the CDR3 DNA reads TGTGCCAGCGCCCGGGCAGGGGAATGGACCGGGGAGCTGTTTTTT. As protein: CASARAGEWTGELFF.